The clone carrying this T cell receptor beta chain was counted once. These data originate in a study of blood T cell repertoires in COVID-19. Turning to the study itself: PBMCs, B-cell-depleted T cells, or T cells were the source of the cDNA or gDNA that made up the material.

The protocol was immunoSEQ multiplex PCR, while the TCRdb copy is restricted to in-frame clones and leaves out a portion. The sample includes around 150,000 clones, 84% of them seen just once. This CDR3 has 15 residues. Germline V gene sequence: CDR1 SGHTA, CDR2 FQGTGA. Trimming took off 5 bases at V and 0 bases at J, with 11 bases between the two ends. The chain combines TRBV7-3 with TRBJ1-3; TRBD1 is a possible D gene (5 bases). Sequenced material: peripheral blood. The receptor was derived from an older woman with acute or convalescent COVID-19. The CDR3 DNA reads TGTGCCAGCAGCCCAGGACACTCCTCTGGAAACACCATATATTTT. This encodes CASSPGHSSGNTIYF.